The rows below give T cell receptor beta chains drawn from one sample of a study of OX40 agonist ivuxolimab in advanced cancers. Clones were sequenced by immunoSEQ multiplex PCR, and TCRdb holds only the in-frame ones, with some missing. The sample has tens of thousands of clones; approximately 84% are singletons. The sequencing here drew on CD4+ or CD8+ T cells sorted from blood, taken in a trial of the OX40 agonist ivuxolimab. All receptors come from an adult with an advanced solid tumor such as melanoma, head and neck, liver or kidney cancer. Both conserved end residues are part of each CDR3. The order of the fields is J gene, V gene, D gene, clone size, CDR3 DNA, CDR3 protein. The D gene is left open where the match is weak. For some rows the clone size is stated as once, few or many, or as a class when expanded; others skip it.

TRBJ1-5 | TRBV7-8 | - | - | TGTGCCAGCAGCTCGACGTCCCGAATCAATCAGCCCCAGCATTTT | CASSSTSRINQPQHF
TRBJ2-1 | TRBV27 | - | - | TGTGCCAGCAGTTTACTAACAAGACCCCTACCGCAGTTCTTC | CASSLLTRPLPQFF
TRBJ2-7 | TRBV7-7 | - | - | TGTGCCAGCAGCTTAGCAACGGGGGCGGGGGAGCAGTACTTC | CASSLATGAGEQYF
TRBJ2-7 | TRBV5-6 | TRBD2 | - | TGTGCCAGCACCAGCGGGGGTGACTACGAGCAGTACTTC | CASTSGGDYEQYF
TRBJ2-7 | TRBV5-8 | - | - | TGTGCCAGCAGCTTTTCGGGGTCGCACTACGAGCAGTACTTC | CASSFSGSHYEQYF
TRBJ2-7 | TRBV7-9 | - | few | TGTGCCAGCAGCTTATCGGGTTTGGGTGTCTCCTACGAGCAGTACTTC | CASSLSGLGVSYEQYF
TRBJ2-3 | TRBV30 | TRBD1 | - | TGTGCACGGGAAGGACAGGCCACAGATACGCAGTATTTT | CAREGQATDTQYF
TRBJ1-4 | TRBV7-9 | TRBD1 | - | TGTGCCAGCACCCCGACAGGGGGTAATGAAAAACTGTTTTTT | CASTPTGGNEKLFF
TRBJ1-1 | TRBV11-1 | - | - | TGTGCCAGCAGCTTAGCTCGTGGGGCTGCCACTGAAGCTTTCTTT | CASSLARGAATEAFF
TRBJ2-3 | TRBV4-2 | TRBD2 | once | TGTGCCAGCAGCCAAGATCGCAGCGGGGGGGCAGATACGCAGTATTTT | CASSQDRSGGADTQYF
TRBJ2-7 | TRBV4-1 | - | - | TGCGCCAGCAGCCCAGAAGGCACAGAGAGGCACGAGCAGTACTTC | CASSPEGTERHEQYF
TRBJ1-1 | TRBV5-1 | - | - | TGCGCCAGCAGCTTGCCCGGGGACACTGAAGCTTTCTTT | CASSLPGDTEAFF